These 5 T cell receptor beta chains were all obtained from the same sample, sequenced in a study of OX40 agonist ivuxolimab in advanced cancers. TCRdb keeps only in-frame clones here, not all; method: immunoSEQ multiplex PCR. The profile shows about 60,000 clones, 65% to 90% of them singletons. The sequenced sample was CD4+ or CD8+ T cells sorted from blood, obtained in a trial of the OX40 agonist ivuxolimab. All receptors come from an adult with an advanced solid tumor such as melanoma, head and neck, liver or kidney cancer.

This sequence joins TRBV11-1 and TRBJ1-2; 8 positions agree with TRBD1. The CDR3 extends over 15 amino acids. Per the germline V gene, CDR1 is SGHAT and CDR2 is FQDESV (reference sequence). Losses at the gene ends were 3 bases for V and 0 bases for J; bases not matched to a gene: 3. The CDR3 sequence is CASSLNRGANYGYTF. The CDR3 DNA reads TGTGCCAGCAGCTTGAACAGGGGGGCTAACTATGGCTACACCTTC.

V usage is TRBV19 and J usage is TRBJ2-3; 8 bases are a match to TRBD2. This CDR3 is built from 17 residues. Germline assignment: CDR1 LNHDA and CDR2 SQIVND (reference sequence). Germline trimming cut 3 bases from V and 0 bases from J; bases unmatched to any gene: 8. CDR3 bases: TGTGCCAGTAGTATTGCGGGGGGAGATCTCAGCACAGATACGCAGTATTTT. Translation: CASSIAGGDLSTDTQYF.

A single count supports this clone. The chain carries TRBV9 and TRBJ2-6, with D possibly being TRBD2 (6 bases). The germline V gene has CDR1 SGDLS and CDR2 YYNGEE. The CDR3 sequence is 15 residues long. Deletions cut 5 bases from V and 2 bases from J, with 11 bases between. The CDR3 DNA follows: TGTGCCAGCAGTGTCCGGGGGACTGGGGCCAACGTCCTGACTTTC. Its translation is CASSVRGTGANVLTF.

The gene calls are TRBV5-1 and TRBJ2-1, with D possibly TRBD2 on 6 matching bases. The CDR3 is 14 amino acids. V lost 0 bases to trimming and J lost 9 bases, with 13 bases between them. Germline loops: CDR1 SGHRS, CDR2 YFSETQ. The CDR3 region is CASSLEREYGEQFF. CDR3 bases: TGCGCCAGCAGCTTGGAACGGGAGTATGGTGAGCAGTTCTTC. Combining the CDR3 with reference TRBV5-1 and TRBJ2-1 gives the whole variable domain KAGVTQTPRYLIKTRGQQVTLSCSPISGHRSVSWYQQTPGQGLQFLFEYFSETQRNKGNFPGRFSGRQFSNSRSEMNVSTLELGDSALYLCASSLEREYGEQFFGPGTRLTVL.

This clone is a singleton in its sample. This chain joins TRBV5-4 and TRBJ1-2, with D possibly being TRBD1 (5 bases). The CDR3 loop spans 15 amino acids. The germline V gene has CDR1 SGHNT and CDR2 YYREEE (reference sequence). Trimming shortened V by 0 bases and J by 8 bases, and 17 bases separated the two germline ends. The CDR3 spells CASSLASGRAVGYTF. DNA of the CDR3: TGTGCCAGCAGCTTGGCCTCGGGCAGGGCGGTAGGCTACACCTTC.